This T cell receptor (beta chain) was recorded in a study of beta chain features in type 1 diabetes. General observations from the study: Patients' naive, central memory and Treg TCRB repertoires seemed closer to one another than those of healthy donors. When Type 1 diabetes patients were examined, their TCRB CDR3s proved moderately but significantly shorter in all four CD4+ subsets. Fewer junction insertions and more nucleotide deletions appeared in type 1 diabetes patients.

Trimming cost V 2 bases and J 3 bases, with 8 bases left between them. The length of the CDR3 is 14 residues. Germline V gene lookup returns CDR1 KGHSH and CDR2 LQKENI. Note on this clone: No antigen is known for it.

One heparinised blood draw, averaging about 100 mL, came from each donor. Expressed TCRB transcripts were sequenced, since all the RNA that had been isolated was reverse transcribed. The repertoire was sequenced with immunoSEQ multiplex PCR; TCRdb's copy has only in-frame clones and lacks some. The sample includes hundreds of thousands of clones, around 15% of them seen just once. What was sequenced was naive CD4+ T cells from blood. The sequence was collected from a man between 18 and 29 years old with type 1 diabetes. The J gene is TRBJ2-1, the V gene TRBV18; D is uncertain. CDR3 residues: CASSPSTDYNEQFF. The CDR3 coding sequence is TGTGCCAGCTCACCAAGCACAGACTACAATGAGCAGTTCTTC.